This TCR beta chain derives from a study of T cell responses to AZD1222 COVID-19 vaccine. Concerning this clone itself: Its antigen is currently unknown.

Repertoires were generated with immunoSEQ multiplex PCR, while TCRdb's copy carries only in-frame clones and drops some. The table records 100,000 or so clones, about 88% of them present only once. The CDR3 totals 16 residues. The germline CDR1 and CDR2 sequences are KGHDR and SFDVKD. The V end lost 3 bases, the J end lost 3 bases, and 15 bases lay between the germline ends. Study observations and caveats: Variant regions that are unmutated are reportedly the target of nearly half of spike-specific TCRs. At baseline, seropositivity was found in only a handful of AZD1222 recipients. Repertoire sampling happened only post peak T cell response.

The receptor was isolated from an adult who received the AZD1222 COVID-19 vaccine. The sequences come from peripheral blood, collected 28 days after the second AZD1222 dose. The chain couples TRBV24-1 to TRBJ2-3, with D perhaps matching TRBD1 or TRBD2 (5 bases each). CDR3 DNA sequence: TGTGCCACCAGTGATAGGGACCCGAGTATAACAGATACGCAGTATTTT. Amino acid sequence: CATSDRDPSITDTQYF.